This TCR beta chain was documented in a study of T-cell reconstitution after alpha-beta-depleted transplantation in children. A TCRbeta library incorporating unique molecular identifiers was prepared. Each CDR3 protein gets one entry after TCRdb re-called the PCR reads with MiXCR. Of around 480,000 distinct CDR3 sequences in the sample, 32% were seen once. This clonotype was observed a few times. CDR1 SGHAT and CDR2 FQNNGV come from the germline V gene. This CDR3 comprises 15 residues. V lost 2 bases to trimming and J lost 7 bases; unmatched junction nucleotides: 6. The sequence was obtained from a human donor who donated a stem cell graft to a child with aplastic anemia. The chain joins TRBV11-2 to TRBJ2-2; 8 nucleotides line up with TRBD1. The sample here was PBMCs from the stem cell graft donor, taken from the stem cell graft. The DNA for the CDR3 is TGTGCCAGCAGCTTATCCAGGGGGCGCGTCGGGGAGCTGTTTTTT. Its translation: CASSLSRGRVGELFF.